The 17 T cell receptor beta chains below come from one sample, sequenced in a study of a mutant IDH1 vaccine in newly diagnosed glioma. For these TCRs, the target antigens are not known. The time point is: week 23, last vaccination. Mutant IDH1 20-mer peptide, at 300 ug, made up each vaccine dose, with topical imiquimod. Clones were read by immunoSEQ multiplex PCR, and TCRdb kept only the in-frame ones, dropping some. The table includes 82,000 or so clones, 75% to 85% detected once. The specimen was PBMCs, collected from a glioma patient whose treatment included an IDH1 peptide vaccine. These receptors were obtained from a man younger than 40 with glioma. Some clones in this sample may be carry-over from other donors' samples.

This chain connects TRBV9 to TRBJ2-3; TRBD1 is a possible D gene (6 bases). There are 15 residues in the CDR3. Trimming removed 3 bases from V and 3 bases from J, with 14 bases in between. Germline values: CDR1 SGDLS, CDR2 YYNGEE. This CDR3 reads CASSARGFTTDTQYF. In DNA form, the CDR3 reads TGTGCCAGCAGCGCCAGGGGTTTTACGACAGATACGCAGTATTTT.

This rearrangement joins TRBV13 to TRBJ1-1; 8 positions match TRBD1. V gave up 5 bases and J gave up 0 bases; unmatched junction bases: 8. The CDR3 has 16 amino acids. Germline V lookup: CDR1 PRHDT, CDR2 FYEKMQ (reference sequence). The CDR3 coding sequence is TGTGCCAGCAGCCCCCGACAGGGGTTAATGAACACTGAAGCTTTCTTT. Protein sequence: CASSPRQGLMNTEAFF.

The V call is TRBV29-1, the J call TRBJ1-2, with 8 bases lining up with TRBD1. The CDR3 has 12 residues. Trimming cost V 5 bases and J 8 bases; bases outside gene matches: 7. The germline CDR1 and CDR2 sequences are SQVTM and ANQGSEA. CDR3 DNA sequence: TGCAGCGTTACGGCAGGGGGCGAGGGCTACACCTTC. Its protein product is CSVTAGGEGYTF.

The rearrangement joins TRBV5-3 to TRBJ1-1, with unresolved D. TRBV5-3 is an ORF, and what it does is uncertain. V was pared by 5 bases and J by 4 bases, with 12 bases between. CDR3 length: 13 amino acids. The CDR3 sequence is CARSQQEITEAFF. Here the CDR3 DNA reads TGTGCCAGAAGTCAGCAGGAAATCACTGAAGCTTTCTTT.

The chain recombines TRBV5-4 with TRBJ2-1, with 11 positions matching TRBD2. Per the germline V gene, CDR1 is SGHNT and CDR2 is YYREEE (reference sequence). The CDR3 has 14 residues. The ends lost 2 bases at V and 8 bases at J; junction bases unmatched: 3. In DNA form, the CDR3 reads TGTGCCAGCAGCTTCACTAGCGGGGGCGATGAGCAGTTCTTC. This gives the protein CASSFTSGGDEQFF. The variable domain in full, completed from reference TRBV5-4 and TRBJ2-1, reads ETGVTQSPTHLIKTRGQQVTLRCSSQSGHNTVSWYQQALGQGPQFIFQYYREEENGRGNFPPRFSGLQFPNYSSELNVNALELDDSALYLCASSFTSGGDEQFFGPGTRLTVL.

V gene TRBV4-1 combines with J gene TRBJ2-2, with TRBD2 matching over 7 bases. Trimming took 1 base from V and 2 from J; bases not matched to a gene: 7. The CDR3 length is 17 residues. CDR1 and CDR2 (germline): MGHRA, YSYEKL. The CDR3 is CASSQGAAGFNTGELFF. CDR3 DNA sequence: TGCGCCAGCAGCCAAGGGGCAGCGGGGTTCAACACCGGGGAGCTGTTTTTT.

This sequence joins TRBV5-4 and TRBJ1-3; no reliable D call. V gave up 1 base and J gave up 4 bases, with 6 bases separating them. The CDR3 is made up of 13 amino acids. Per the germline V gene, CDR1 is SGHNT and CDR2 is YYREEE (reference sequence). This CDR3 reads CASSLWSGNTIYF. The DNA for the CDR3 is TGTGCCAGCAGCTTGTGGTCCGGAAACACCATATATTTT.

This chain uses TRBV4-1 with TRBJ2-1, with D unclear. With 1 base removed from V and 8 bases from J, the gap between germline ends came to 12 bases. Germline lookup yields CDR1 MGHRA and CDR2 YSYEKL. The CDR3 totals 14 residues. CDR3 sequence: CASSQVLQSDEQFF. The DNA for the CDR3 is TGCGCCAGCAGCCAAGTGCTGCAGAGCGATGAGCAGTTCTTC.

This clone was recorded only once. The gene calls are TRBV30 and TRBJ1-5; possible D gene TRBD1, 5 bases. Per the germline V gene, CDR1 is GTSNPN and CDR2 is SVGIG (reference sequence). The CDR3 sequence is 15 residues long. Between the trimmed V and J ends, which lost 1 base and 7 bases, there was a span of 17 bases. The CDR3 bases are TGTGCCTGGAGTGGAGGGGCAGCCTCCGGGCAGCCCCAGCATTTT. Encoded protein: CAWSGGAASGQPQHF.

V and J are TRBV5-1 and TRBJ1-1; TRBD1 is a possible D gene (6 bases). The V end lost 0 bases, the J end lost 5 bases, and 14 bases lay between the germline ends. Looked up from germline, CDR1 is SGHRS and CDR2 is YFSETQ. CDR3 size: 15 residues. The CDR3 coding sequence is TGCGCCAGCAGCTTGGCGGGGGGGCAGATGACTGAAGCTTTCTTT. Encoded protein: CASSLAGGQMTEAFF.

The chain uses TRBV2 and TRBJ2-1; 7 bases match TRBD2. Germline loops: CDR1 SNHLY, CDR2 FYNNEI. The V segment lost 10 bases and the J segment 8 bases; nucleotides outside the gene matches: 11. The CDR3 contains 13 residues. The CDR3 DNA follows: TGTGCCACCGCTGAGCGGGAAATGGATGAGCAGTTCTTC. Encoded protein: CATAEREMDEQFF.

The chain uses TRBV7-6 and TRBJ2-1; D uncertain. Germline values: CDR1 SGHVS, CDR2 FNYEAQ. The CDR3 extends over 12 amino acids. V lost 8 bases and J 5 bases, leaving 10 bases between the germline ends. CDR3 nucleotide sequence: TGTGCCAGCTCCAGACTGGACAATGAGCAGTTCTTC. Translated: CASSRLDNEQFF.

This clone was seen just once. CDR3 sequence (DNA): TGTGCCAGCAGCCACATTAGCGGGAGGTTTTACAGCGAGCAGTACTTC. Translating gives CASSHISGRFYSEQYF. The chain has TRBV4-2 and TRBJ2-7, with 10 bases identical to TRBD2. The V gene end was trimmed by 3 bases and the J gene end by 6 bases; junction bases not matched to a gene: 11. Germline assignment: CDR1 LGHNA and CDR2 YNFKEQ. The CDR3 consists of 16 residues.

The chain combines TRBV29-1 with TRBJ2-1, with 7 bases identical to TRBD2. Germline V gives CDR1 SQVTM, CDR2 ANQGSEA. V trimming: 2 bases; J trimming: 8 bases; junction bases outside the gene matches: 9. The CDR3 runs 14 residues. Here the CDR3 DNA reads TGCAGCGTTGAACGGGGGAGGGCCGAGGATGAGCAGTTCTTC. Protein: CSVERGRAEDEQFF.

This clone was observed once. This chain joins TRBV28 and TRBJ1-1; the match to TRBD1 covers 9 bases. V shed 5 bases and J 7 bases; nucleotides not matched to a gene: 14. Germline loops: CDR1 MDHEN, CDR2 SYDVKM. This CDR3 has 16 amino acids. The CDR3 here is CASSGAHTGGMGEAFF. Here the CDR3 DNA reads TGTGCCAGCAGTGGGGCCCACACAGGGGGCATGGGTGAAGCTTTCTTT.

The V and J genes are TRBV5-4 and TRBJ1-2; D not certain. Germline V gene lookup returns CDR1 SGHNT and CDR2 YYREEE (reference sequence). The CDR3 is 11 amino acids. The V and J ends lost 3 bases and 8 bases respectively, with 8 bases between them. The CDR3 DNA is TGTGCCAGCAGCTCACCCTCGGGCTACACCTTC. Translation: CASSSPSGYTF.

The chain recombines TRBV7-2 with TRBJ1-2; D is ambiguous. Germline CDR1 and CDR2: SGHTA and FQGNSA. V was pared by 4 bases and J by 1 base, with 19 bases between. The length of the CDR3 is 17 residues. CDR3 nucleotides: TGTGCCAGCAGCTCCATCCGGCACCCGGGAGTTAACTATGGCTACACCTTC. Encoded protein: CASSSIRHPGVNYGYTF.